Listed below are T cell receptor beta chains from one sample, sequenced in a study of graft-versus-host responses after intestinal transplantation. Here immunoSEQ multiplex PCR was the method, and the copy in TCRdb shows in-frame clones only, minus some. There are around 40,000 clones in the sample; around four fifths occur only once, and under 4% lies in the top ten. The sequencing used PBMCs, collected roughly 34 months after transplant. These receptors were collected from a human patient who received an intestinal transplant, so some T cells may come from the graft donor. Both conserved end residues are part of each CDR3. The D gene is left open where the match is weak. The listing skips clone size in some rows; elsewhere it reads once, few, many or a size class.

v_call	clone_size	d_call	j_call	cdr3_nt	cdr3_aa
TRBV6-5	.	.	TRBJ2-1	TGTGCCAGCGGGGGGGACAGATACAATGAGCAGTTCTTC	CASGGDRYNEQFF
TRBV7-2	.	.	TRBJ2-5	TGTGCCAGCAGCTTTTCTATATATCAGTACCAAGAGACCCAGTACTTC	CASSFSIYQYQETQYF
TRBV2	.	.	TRBJ2-5	TGTGCCAGCAGCCAACAACTAGCTTGGGGACAAGAGACCCAGTACTTC	CASSQQLAWGQETQYF
TRBV28	.	.	TRBJ1-2	TGTGCCAGCAGTTGGAGCGGGGCTCGGGGCTACACCTTC	CASSWSGARGYTF
TRBV28	.	TRBD1	TRBJ1-1	TGTGCCAGCAGGGCCCCGGGACAGGGTTCGGGTGAAGCTTTCTTT	CASRAPGQGSGEAFF
TRBV7-6	.	TRBD1	TRBJ1-5	TGTGCCAGCAGCCCGCGGACAGGGGGACAGCCCCAGCATTTT	CASSPRTGGQPQHF
TRBV29-1	.	.	TRBJ2-1	TGCAGCGTTGAGCCCCAGAGCTCCTACAATGAGCAGTTCTTC	CSVEPQSSYNEQFF
TRBV7-8	.	.	TRBJ2-3	TGTGCCAGCAGCCAGAGGGGTATGCAGGGCACAGATACGCAGTATTTT	CASSQRGMQGTDTQYF
TRBV6-5	.	.	TRBJ2-5	TGTGCCAGCAGTTACGGCGATCGGGGGTTTGAGACCCAGTACTTC	CASSYGDRGFETQYF
TRBV30	once	.	TRBJ2-1	TGTGCCTGGAGTTTAAGGACAGACGTTGGGGAGCAGTTCTTC	CAWSLRTDVGEQFF
TRBV15	.	.	TRBJ2-3	TGTGCCACCAGCAGAGTGAGAGGGGATGGCCCAGATACGCAGTATTTT	CATSRVRGDGPDTQYF
TRBV5-1	.	TRBD2	TRBJ2-5	TGCGCCAGCAGTGATAAACTAGCGGGAGTGGTGGAGACCCAGTACTTC	CASSDKLAGVVETQYF
TRBV14	.	TRBD2	TRBJ2-7	TGTGCCAGCAGCCAAGCGGGACTATCCTACGAGCAGTACTTC	CASSQAGLSYEQYF
TRBV2	once	.	TRBJ2-7	TGTGCCAGCAGTGAACAGCAGGGGGGCTACGAGCAGTACTTC	CASSEQQGGYEQYF
TRBV9	.	.	TRBJ2-3	TGTGCCAGCAGCGTGACCGAAGGAGCTACGCAGTATTTT	CASSVTEGATQYF
TRBV9	.	.	TRBJ2-2	TGTGCCAGCAGCGGCCGATACACCGGGGAGCTGTTCTTT	CASSGRYTGELFF
TRBV7-3	.	.	TRBJ2-1	TGTGCCAGCAGCGAGAGGACGGCAAGCTCCTACAATGAGCAGTTCTTC	CASSERTASSYNEQFF
TRBV27	.	TRBD2	TRBJ2-5	TGTGCCAGCAGTTCAGAGCGGGAGGGCCAGGAGACCCAGTACTTC	CASSSEREGQETQYF
TRBV5-1	.	.	TRBJ2-2	TGCGCCAGCAGCCGGATGGGGCAGAACACCGGGGAGCTGTTTTTT	CASSRMGQNTGELFF
TRBV2	.	.	TRBJ2-5	TGTGCCAGCAGGCGGGACAGAGGGGGCGGGGAGACCCAGTACTTC	CASRRDRGGGETQYF
TRBV5-1	.	TRBD2	TRBJ2-1	TGCGCCAGCAGAGGGACTAGAGACAATGAGCAGTTCTTC	CASRGTRDNEQFF
TRBV6-4	few	.	TRBJ2-3	TGTGCCAGCAGTGATGTGGCGGGCAGCACAGATACGCAGTATTTT	CASSDVAGSTDTQYF
TRBV9	once	TRBD2	TRBJ2-7	TGTGCCAGCAGCGTAGGGACTAGCGGAACACCATACGAGCAGTACTTC	CASSVGTSGTPYEQYF
TRBV15	.	.	TRBJ1-5	TGTTCCACCAGCAGAGATCTGAGAGGGAGGGGACAGCCCCAGCATTTT	CSTSRDLRGRGQPQHF
TRBV10-2	.	.	TRBJ2-1	TGCGCCAGCAGTGAGTTTTTGCGGAACAATGAGCAGTTCTTC	CASSEFLRNNEQFF
TRBV27	.	.	TRBJ2-7	TGTGCCAGCGGCTGGGGGGGCCCGGGGGCCTACGAGCAGTACTTC	CASGWGGPGAYEQYF
TRBV6-1	.	TRBD1	TRBJ2-1	TGTGCCAGCAGTGAACGAAGGGACAGCGAGGAGTTCTTC	CASSERRDSEEFF
TRBV5-1	.	.	TRBJ2-3	TGCGCCAGCAGCTTGGCCCTTACTAGCACAGATACGCAGTATTTT	CASSLALTSTDTQYF
TRBV6-1	.	.	TRBJ2-2	TGTGCCAGCGGTCTTAACACCGGGGAGCTGTTTTTT	CASGLNTGELFF
TRBV7-9	.	.	TRBJ1-1	TGTGCCAGCAGCCTAATGAGGGACACTGAAGCTTTCTTT	CASSLMRDTEAFF
TRBV5-4	.	.	TRBJ2-3	TGTGCCAGCAGCTTACGGGGGTCAGATACGCAGTATTTT	CASSLRGSDTQYF
TRBV28	.	TRBD2	TRBJ2-5	TGTGCCAGCAGCAGCCTCACTAGCGGGAGGGTAGAGACCCAGTACTTC	CASSSLTSGRVETQYF
TRBV27	.	TRBD1	TRBJ1-1	TGTGCCAGCAGTCCGACAGGGCGACTCGCCGCTTTCTTT	CASSPTGRLAAFF
TRBV28	.	TRBD1	TRBJ2-3	TGTGCCAGCAGTTTCCTCAGGACAGGGGGCTGGGATACGCAGTATTTT	CASSFLRTGGWDTQYF
TRBV28	.	TRBD1	TRBJ2-7	TGTGCCAGCCGGGGGACAGGCTCATACGAGCAGTACTTC	CASRGTGSYEQYF
TRBV11-2	.	TRBD1	TRBJ2-4	TGTGCCAGCAGTTTTCGGGACAGCCTAGCCAAAAACATTCAGTACTTC	CASSFRDSLAKNIQYF
TRBV5-4	.	TRBD1	TRBJ2-3	TGTGCCAGCAGCTTCCCGGGACAGGGGGTCGGAGATACGCAGTATTTT	CASSFPGQGVGDTQYF
TRBV9	.	TRBD1	TRBJ1-3	TGTGCCAGCAGCCATCAGGACAGGGGGATCGGAAACACCATATATTTT	CASSHQDRGIGNTIYF
TRBV10-1	.	.	TRBJ2-7	TGCGCCAGCAGTGACGGCTACGAGCAGTACTTC	CASSDGYEQYF
TRBV4-2	.	TRBD1	TRBJ2-4	TGTGCCAGCAGCCAAGTTGGAGACAGGGTATACTTC	CASSQVGDRVYF